This T cell receptor (beta chain) was identified during a study of blood T cell repertoires in COVID-19. The wider study: Sites in the United States, Italy and Spain provided acute and convalescent COVID-19 samples.

How the authors handled the data: Scientists estimated how many nucleated cells there were by amplifying reference gene primers. Produced via immunoSEQ multiplex PCR; TCRdb's table is partial and in-frame only. V, J and clone size derive from that table, while D and trimming were established from the DNA sequence. The sample includes 120,000 to 150,000 clones, 84% of them seen just once. With 1 base removed from V and 1 base from J, the gap between germline ends came to 7 bases. The CDR3 runs to 14 residues. Looked up from germline, CDR1 is LGHNA and CDR2 is YNFKEQ. The source material was peripheral blood. V usage is TRBV4-2 and J usage is TRBJ1-1, with unresolved D. This sequence was found in a young man with COVID-19, enrolled during active disease. The CDR3 sequence is CASSQVWQNTEAFF. CDR3 sequence (DNA): TGTGCCAGCAGCCAAGTTTGGCAGAACACTGAAGCTTTCTTT.